The 31 T cell receptor beta chains below were found in one sample sequenced in a study of OX40 agonist ivuxolimab in advanced cancers. Measured with immunoSEQ multiplex PCR; TCRdb has only the in-frame clones, and not every one. This table has some 30,000 clones, around 82% appearing once. This material consisted of CD4+ or CD8+ T cells sorted from blood, taken in a trial of the OX40 agonist ivuxolimab. The receptor source for this set is an adult with an advanced solid tumor such as melanoma, head and neck, liver or kidney cancer.

The V and J genes are TRBV7-3 and TRBJ1-2; D is possibly TRBD1 (5 bases). Germline-derived CDR1 and CDR2 are SGHTA and FQGTGA. The CDR3 covers 13 residues. V was trimmed by 5 bases and J by 6 bases, leaving 13 bases between them. The CDR3 reads CASSPTGGDGYTF. CDR3 sequence (DNA): TGTGCCAGCAGCCCCACCGGGGGTGATGGCTACACCTTC.

The chain joins TRBV13 to TRBJ2-7; either TRBD1 or TRBD2 may fit D (6 bases each). Germline CDR1 and CDR2: PRHDT and FYEKMQ (reference sequence). This CDR3 has 14 amino acids. Trimming shortened V by 5 bases and J by 5 bases, and 16 bases separated the two germline ends. The CDR3 DNA follows: TGTGCCAGCAGCCAAACGAGGGGGGTGGACGAGCAGTACTTC. The encoded protein is CASSQTRGVDEQYF.

The chain has TRBV6-4 and TRBJ2-2, with D perhaps matching TRBD2 (5 bases). Germline CDR1 reads MRHNA; CDR2 reads SNTAGT. V lost 3 bases, J lost 3 bases, and 8 bases lay in between. The CDR3 length is 14 residues. CDR3 DNA: TGTGCCAGCAGTGAACTAGAGGACACCGGGGAGCTGTTTTTT. It translates to CASSELEDTGELFF.

The rearrangement joins TRBV27 to TRBJ1-3; TRBD1 might be the D (5 bases). CDR3 size: 14 residues. V was cut by 5 bases and J by 0 bases, with 8 bases left in between. CDR1 and CDR2 from the germline V gene are MNHEY and SMNVEV (reference sequence). The CDR3 is CASSQGHSGNTIYF. The CDR3 region has the DNA TGTGCCAGCAGTCAGGGCCACTCTGGAAACACCATATATTTT.

The sample holds a few counts of this clone. The rearrangement uses TRBV6-1 and TRBJ1-6; 7 bases are a match to TRBD1. CDR1 is MNHNS, CDR2 SASEGT, per germline. The CDR3 spans 14 residues. V gave up 8 bases and J gave up 7 bases; unmatched junction bases: 8. The CDR3 sequence: CASSPGQENSPLHF. CDR3 DNA: TGTGCCAGCTCACCCGGACAGGAGAATTCACCCCTCCACTTT.

The count of this clone is one. The chain couples TRBV18 to TRBJ1-1; D is unclear. CDR1 KGHSH and CDR2 LQKENI come from the germline V gene. The ends were cut back, 0 bases at V and 2 bases at J, with 10 bases in the middle. This CDR3 has 15 amino acids. The CDR3 loop is CASSPPVGSNTEAFF. In DNA, the CDR3 is TGTGCCAGCTCACCACCGGTTGGGAGTAACACTGAAGCTTTCTTT.

The chain couples TRBV10-2 to TRBJ2-1; 13 positions agree with TRBD2. Trimming removed 2 bases from V and 7 bases from J; junction bases left unmatched: 5. Germline lookup yields CDR1 WSHSY and CDR2 SAAADI. CDR3 length equals 16 residues. CDR3 coding DNA: TGCGCCAGCAGTGAGGGACTAGCGGGAGCTGGGAATGAGCAGTTCTTC. This encodes CASSEGLAGAGNEQFF.

The chain combines TRBV11-2 with TRBJ1-5; 10 bases map to TRBD1. CDR1 and CDR2 (germline): SGHAT, FQNNGV. The CDR3 consists of 16 residues. V was pared by 5 bases and J by 2 bases, with 6 bases of the junction left unmatched. The CDR3 nucleotides read TGTGCCAGCAGCCCAGGGACAGGGGCGGGCAATCAGCCCCAGCATTTT. This sequence encodes CASSPGTGAGNQPQHF.

The chain is built from TRBV28 and TRBJ2-1; the D call may be TRBD1 or TRBD2 (6 bases each). This CDR3 spans 16 amino acids. The ends were cut back, 8 bases at V and 2 bases at J, with 19 bases in the middle. CDR1 is MDHEN and CDR2 is SYDVKM in the germline V gene. The CDR3 loop is CASQWGAVGTYNEQFF. CDR3 bases: TGTGCCAGCCAATGGGGGGCAGTTGGGACCTACAATGAGCAGTTCTTC.

This chain joins TRBV28 and TRBJ2-1; TRBD1 agrees at 10 bases. Germline loops: CDR1 MDHEN, CDR2 SYDVKM. This CDR3 is 15 amino acids long. The V segment lost 3 bases and the J segment 5 bases; nucleotides outside the gene matches: 4. The DNA for the CDR3 is TGTGCCAGCAGTTTTCCCGGGACAGGGGACAATGAGCAGTTCTTC. Translation gives CASSFPGTGDNEQFF.

A word on this clone: One end of the junction fails to match germline, which may point to a read error. This chain connects TRBV5-3 to TRBJ1-3; D not certain. TRBV5-3 belongs to the ORF category, with a function that is uncertain. The CDR3 has 14 amino acids. The CDR3 nucleotides read TGTGCCAGCAGCTTTGGTGGGTACGGAAACACCATATATTTT. Its translation is CASSFGGYGNTIYF.

The genes are TRBV2 and TRBJ1-1; D might be TRBD1 (6 bases). Germline V lookup: CDR1 SNHLY, CDR2 FYNNEI. This CDR3 has 17 amino acids. V was shortened by 6 bases and J by 4 bases, with 24 bases between the two germline ends. This CDR3 is CASSPRPGAGGGTEAFF. In DNA form, the CDR3 reads TGTGCCAGCAGCCCAAGACCGGGGGCTGGGGGAGGCACTGAAGCTTTCTTT.

The rearrangement links TRBV7-2 to TRBJ2-3; no definite D call. CDR3 length: 14 residues. Germline V lookup: CDR1 SGHTA, CDR2 FQGNSA. V was shortened by 1 base and J by 2 bases, with 7 bases between the two germline ends. The CDR3: CASSLGPDTDTQYF. The CDR3 nucleotides are TGTGCCAGCAGCTTAGGCCCCGACACAGATACGCAGTATTTT.

This chain links TRBV29-1 with TRBJ1-2, with a possible D match to TRBD1 (6 bases). Germline V CDR1 and CDR2: SQVTM, ANQGSEA. Trimming removed 1 base from V and 3 bases from J, with 15 bases in between. The CDR3 is 15 amino acids. The CDR3 sequence: CSVEGMGHPYYGYTF. The CDR3 DNA reads as TGCAGCGTTGAAGGCATGGGACACCCCTACTATGGCTACACCTTC.

The gene calls are TRBV19 and TRBJ1-2; no definite D call. Germline V gives CDR1 LNHDA, CDR2 SQIVND (reference sequence). The V gene lost 1 base and the J gene lost 3 bases, with 12 bases spanning the gap. The CDR3 totals 15 residues. CDR3 DNA sequence: TGTGCCAGTAGTATAGGGCCCGGGATTGACTATGGCTACACCTTC. Protein sequence: CASSIGPGIDYGYTF.

The chain carries TRBV16 and TRBJ2-1; weak D call: TRBD2 (6 bases). Trimming shortened V by 1 base and J by 6 bases, and 7 bases separated the two germline ends. CDR1 is KGHSY and CDR2 is FQNENV in the germline V gene. The CDR3 totals 13 residues. The CDR3 reads CASSQFGSNEQFF. CDR3 DNA sequence: TGTGCCAGCAGCCAATTCGGGAGCAATGAGCAGTTCTTC.

V and J are TRBV4-1 and TRBJ2-5, with D maybe TRBD1 (5 bases). This CDR3 is built from 15 residues. Trimming shortened V by 0 bases and J by 4 bases, and 12 bases separated the two germline ends. Germline-derived CDR1 and CDR2 are MGHRA and YSYEKL. The CDR3 here is CASSQDRGSGETQYF. DNA for the CDR3: TGCGCCAGCAGCCAAGATAGGGGAAGTGGAGAGACCCAGTACTTC.

The V gene is TRBV11-2, the J gene TRBJ1-2; 7 nucleotides line up with TRBD1. With V trimmed by 1 base and J by 5 bases, 7 bases remained unmatched. The germline V gene encodes CDR1 SGHAT and CDR2 FQNNGV. The CDR3 is 15 residues long. The CDR3 bases are TGTGCCAGCAGCTTAGGGCCAGGGGGAGGTTATGGCTACACCTTC. This encodes CASSLGPGGGYGYTF.

This clone was detected only once. The rearrangement uses TRBV28 and TRBJ2-2; no firm D call. CDR3 length: 15 amino acids. Germline lookup yields CDR1 MDHEN and CDR2 SYDVKM. Deletions cut 4 bases from V and 3 bases from J, with 12 bases between. The CDR3 loop reads CASSSRRLDTGELFF. CDR3 DNA sequence: TGTGCCAGCAGTTCCCGCCGTCTGGACACCGGGGAGCTGTTTTTT.

This clone turned up a few times. The chain employs TRBV19 and TRBJ2-7, with D perhaps TRBD1 or TRBD2 (5 bases each). The CDR3 consists of 14 residues. Trimming left V 7 bases short and J 0 bases short, with 13 bases between. The germline CDR1 and CDR2 sequences are LNHDA and SQIVND (reference sequence). The CDR3 sequence is CASTPGRNSYEQYF. The CDR3 region has the DNA TGTGCCAGTACCCCGGGACGGAACTCCTACGAGCAGTACTTC.

This clone was seen a single time. V usage is TRBV28 and J usage is TRBJ2-7; D may be TRBD2 (6 bases). Germline V gives CDR1 MDHEN, CDR2 SYDVKM. V lost 10 bases and J 4 bases, leaving 20 bases between the germline ends. CDR3 length: 14 amino acids. The CDR3 DNA reads as TGTGCCACCGAGAGGGCCGGGGCGGGGTACGAGCAGTACTTC. It is translated as CATERAGAGYEQYF.

The chain links TRBV12-1 to TRBJ1-1. TRBV12-1 is a documented pseudogene. CDR3 length: 17 residues. The CDR3 bases are TGTGCCAGCAGCTTACCATTTAGCCGGGGAAGTTTCACTGAAGCTTTCTTT. Protein: CASSLPFSRGSFTEAFF.

V usage is TRBV11-2 and J usage is TRBJ2-7, with D possibly being TRBD1 or TRBD2 (5 bases each). Germline V lookup: CDR1 SGHAT, CDR2 FQNNGV. Trimming removed 6 bases at V and 2 bases at J, with 20 bases between. This CDR3 spans 16 amino acids. For the CDR3, the DNA is TGTGCCAGCAGACCAAGGGGTGGCGGGTACGCCTACGAGCAGTACTTC. Translating it yields CASRPRGGGYAYEQYF.

This clone was seen only a few times. J is TRBJ2-1 and V is TRBV19, with no clear D. This CDR3 has 15 residues. Germline loops: CDR1 LNHDA, CDR2 SQIVND (reference sequence). Trimming removed 1 base at V and 0 bases at J, with 7 bases between. The CDR3: CASSIGISSYNEQFF. The CDR3, as DNA: TGTGCCAGTAGTATAGGGATAAGCTCCTACAATGAGCAGTTCTTC. Drawing the rest from reference TRBV19 and TRBJ2-1, the complete variable domain is DGGITQSPKYLFRKEGQNVTLSCEQNLNHDAMYWYRQDPGQGLRLIYYSQIVNDFQKGDIAEGYSVSREKKESFPLTVTSAQKNPTAFYLCASSIGISSYNEQFFGPGTRLTVL.

The CDR3 is CSVGEETSYEQYF. DNA for the CDR3: TGCAGCGTTGGGGAGGAAACCTCCTACGAGCAGTACTTC. This chain connects TRBV29-1 to TRBJ2-7, with D possibly matching TRBD2 (6 bases). V lost 4 bases, J lost 0 bases, and 10 bases lay in between. Germline loops: CDR1 SQVTM, CDR2 ANQGSEA. CDR3 length: 13 residues.

J is TRBJ2-1 and V is TRBV9; D may be TRBD1 (7 bases). V gave up 3 bases and J gave up 5 bases, with 15 bases separating them. CDR3 length equals 15 residues. Germline V gene sequence: CDR1 SGDLS, CDR2 YYNGEE. CDR3 in amino acids: CASSGGGGAHNEQFF. The CDR3 nucleotides are TGTGCCAGCAGCGGAGGAGGGGGCGCGCACAATGAGCAGTTCTTC.

V gene TRBV6-5 combines with J gene TRBJ2-7; TRBD1 matches 10 bases. This CDR3 has 14 residues. Germline lookup yields CDR1 MNHEY and CDR2 SVGAGI. V lost 10 bases and J lost 1; bases outside the gene matches: 7. CDR3 nucleotides: TGTGCCACAGAACCGGGACAGGGGTCCTACGAGCAGTACTTC. Translated, it gives CATEPGQGSYEQYF.

The chain is built from TRBV19 and TRBJ2-2; 12 bases match TRBD2. Germline V gene data show CDR1 as LNHDA and CDR2 as SQIVND (reference sequence). V lost 7 bases to trimming and J lost 7 bases; unmatched junction nucleotides: 7. The CDR3 is 15 amino acids. CDR3 coding DNA: TGTGCCAGTACCCTAGCGGGGGGGCCAATCGGGGAGCTGTTTTTT. Translating it yields CASTLAGGPIGELFF.

The chain has TRBV6-1 and TRBJ1-1; 9 nucleotides match TRBD1. The germline V gene has CDR1 MNHNS and CDR2 SASEGT. This CDR3 contains 18 residues. Trimming at V came to 1 base and at J to 4 bases, leaving 13 bases not matched to a gene. The CDR3 spells CASSEVIGTGYWSTEAFF. Here the CDR3 DNA reads TGTGCCAGCAGTGAAGTGATCGGGACAGGGTATTGGAGCACTGAAGCTTTCTTT.

On this clone itself: Other DNA sequences in this sample translate to the same CDR3. The chain links TRBV5-6 to TRBJ1-1; D perhaps matches TRBD1 (6 bases). Germline V gene sequence: CDR1 SGHDT, CDR2 YYEEEE. The CDR3 runs 17 residues. The ends were cut back, 5 bases at V and 3 bases at J, with 23 bases in the middle. The CDR3: CASSGGRGGATDTEAFF. CDR3 sequence (DNA): TGTGCCAGCAGTGGAGGGCGGGGGGGCGCGACGGACACTGAAGCTTTCTTT.

The V gene is TRBV6-1, the J gene TRBJ2-2; D gene ambiguous. This CDR3 has 10 amino acids. Looked up from germline, CDR1 is MNHNS and CDR2 is SASEGT. Trimming removed 9 bases from V and 7 bases from J, with 6 bases in between. The CDR3 DNA follows: TGTGCCAGTGGATACGGGGAGCTGTTTTTT. Encoded protein: CASGYGELFF.